These T cell receptor beta chains were read from a single sample in a study of CD8+CD57+ T cells in acquired aplastic anemia. TCRdb recomputed calls from the reads with MiXCR, one row per CDR3 protein. The sample yields about 180,000 distinct CDR3 sequences, 40% to 50% seen once. What was sequenced was sorted CD4+, CD8+, or CD8+CD57+ T cells (not recorded which) from PBMCs. The receptors shown here come from a human donor with aplastic anemia. Each CDR3 is given with its conserved first and last residue. A D gene is named only where the DNA matches it firmly. Clone size is not always given. Where it is, it says once, few, many or a class for expanded clones.

V gene	D gene	J gene	clone size	CDR3 protein	CDR3 DNA
TRBV7-2	-	TRBJ2-5	many	CASSLGSGLETQYF	TGTGCCAGCAGCTTAGGGAGTGGCTTGGAGACCCAGTACTTC
TRBV10-3	TRBD1	TRBJ1-3	few	CAITEGQWSSGNTIYF	TGTGCCATCACCGAGGGACAGTGGAGCTCTGGAAACACCATATATTTT
TRBV4-2	-	TRBJ2-3	-	CASSQDGKLKADTQYF	TGTGCCAGCAGCCAAGATGGCAAGTTAAAGGCAGATACGCAGTATTTT
TRBV15	-	TRBJ2-7	-	CATSNHRAAIYEQYF	TGTGCCACCAGCAACCACCGCGCCGCCATATACGAGCAGTACTTC
TRBV20-1	-	TRBJ1-5	many	CSAPRPGFDQPQHF	TGCAGTGCGCCTAGGCCGGGGTTTGATCAGCCCCAGCATTTT
TRBV14	-	TRBJ1-1	many	CASSPSAPGRNTEAFF	TGTGCCAGCAGCCCTTCGGCCCCCGGGCGGAACACTGAAGCTTTCTTT
TRBV15	-	TRBJ1-4	-	CATSRVAGKEKLFF	TGTGCCACCAGCAGGGTAGCGGGAAAAGAAAAACTGTTTTTT
TRBV20-1	-	TRBJ2-1	-	CSAARGDRDYNEQFF	TGCAGTGCTGCCCGCGGGGACAGAGACTACAATGAGCAGTTCTTC
TRBV4-1	-	TRBJ1-2	-	CASSQPDRQGGCTF	TGCGCCAGCAGCCAACCCGACAGGCAGGGTGGCTGCACCTTC
TRBV19	TRBD1	TRBJ1-4	-	CASSPTGVQEKLFF	TGTGCCAGTAGTCCGACAGGGGTTCAGGAAAAACTGTTTTTT
TRBV11-1	-	TRBJ2-1	-	CASSSLRDLGQGEQFF	TGTGCCAGCAGCTCCCTCCGGGATTTAGGACAAGGTGAGCAGTTCTTC
TRBV12-3/TRBV12-4	-	TRBJ2-1	many	CASSLARTEQFF	TGTGCCAGCAGTTTGGCAAGGACTGAGCAGTTCTTC
TRBV5-8	-	TRBJ1-6	-	CASSFRVNSPLHF	TGTGCCAGCAGCTTTAGGGTTAATTCACCCCTCCACTTT
TRBV9	TRBD1	TRBJ2-7	-	CASSAGQGAGEQYF	TGTGCCAGCAGCGCCGGACAGGGGGCGGGAGAGCAGTACTTC
TRBV7-9	-	TRBJ1-5	once	CASSLDNRQPQHF	TGTGCCAGCAGCTTGGATAACCGTCAGCCCCAGCATTTT
TRBV7-2	TRBD1	TRBJ2-5	many	CASSGDRGRYETQYF	TGTGCCAGCAGCGGTGACAGGGGGCGCTACGAGACCCAGTACTTC
TRBV20-1	TRBD2	TRBJ2-1	-	CSARGQLAGAEQFF	TGCAGTGCTAGAGGGCAACTAGCGGGGGCCGAGCAGTTCTTC
TRBV7-9	TRBD1	TRBJ1-6	-	CAWKGAGNSPLHF	TGTGCCTGGAAGGGGGCCGGGAATTCACCCCTCCACTTT
TRBV7-2	-	TRBJ2-7	once	CASSLFGMAVSEQYF	TGTGCCAGCAGCTTATTCGGGATGGCCGTTTCCGAGCAGTACTTC
TRBV7-6	-	TRBJ1-5	-	CASSSSSNQPQHF	TGTGCCAGCAGCTCGAGTAGCAATCAGCCCCAGCATTTT